This T cell receptor beta chain emerged from a study of OX40 agonist ivuxolimab in advanced cancers. Study overall: Ivuxolimab, an antibody acting as an agonist of OX40 (CD134), was used to treat patients.

Blood was sampled at baseline, cycle 4 day 1, and cycle 7 day 1. Notes on this clone: Antigen specificity is unknown.

V shed 3 bases and J 5 bases; nucleotides not matched to a gene: 4. The CDR3 totals 14 residues. Germline CDR1 reads SGHTA; CDR2 reads FQGNSA. The method was immunoSEQ multiplex PCR; TCRdb's version includes in-frame clones alone and lacks a portion of them. Found here are more than 85,000 clones, about 92% of them singletons; the top ten hold 1.5% to 2%. Whole-study results and caveats: A proportion of nonresponders additionally exhibited low normalized T-cell clonal expansion. Expanded clones belonging to CD8+ T cells outnumbered, on average, those of CD4+.

The specimen comprised CD4+ or CD8+ T cells sorted from blood, sampled in a trial of the OX40 agonist ivuxolimab. This TCR derives from an adult with an advanced solid tumor such as melanoma, head and neck, liver or kidney cancer. The chain employs TRBV7-2 and TRBJ2-5, with TRBD1 matching over 9 bases. In nucleotides, the CDR3 is TGTGCCAGCAGCTTGGACAGGGGCGTGGAGACCCAGTACTTC. Translating gives CASSLDRGVETQYF.